This T cell receptor beta chain was observed in a study of human T cells and chemical hapten exposure (dated by TCRdb to the early 2020s). About the full investigation: For sensitization, 2% DPC in acetone was applied to a roughly 2 cm by roughly 2 cm area of upper inner arm skin. Throughout the study period of around 24 weeks, patients also received therapeutic DPC doses to the scalp every week. Patch tests used Finn chambers with 0.01% DPC on the upper back, scored after 6 days by International Contact Dermatitis Research Group standards. The mostly female patient cohort included alopecia areata with under or over 50% scalp involvement, alopecia totalis and alopecia universalis. Libraries were pooled for sequencing, and variation in per-sample TCR yields was attributed mainly to small differences in library volumes within the pool. Peripheral blood TCR repertoire changes were tracked in vivo in alopecia patients during primary and secondary sensitization to the hapten diphenylcyclopropenone (DPC). Blood samples were taken from patients before sensitization (week 0) and then at 2, 6 and about 24 weeks after DPC sensitization. For TCR sequencing, blood came from 25 to 35 alopecia patients at anywhere from one to four time points (pre-sensitization, 2, 6 and 24 weeks).

Libraries were prepared through RACE. Data came from a NextSeq 500. During library preparation, unique molecular identifiers were attached to individual cDNA molecules so that TCRs could be counted quantitatively and reproducibly. Each blood RNA sample was used to sequence both TCR alpha and TCR beta chains. In the paper's pipeline: Samples had a median of about 96,000 TCRs, with a range from roughly 20,000 to 690,600. V, J and CDR3 annotation of the TCR reads was performed with the Decombinator software suite. For the PS versus PT1 abundance plots, all samples were subsampled to the same number of TCRs (28,000). TCRs were defined as expanded if absent before sensitization and observed at least eight times at the 2-week time point. The public reads were reanalyzed by TCRdb: fastp trimming at Q25, MiXCR alignment, in-frame beta chains only. Each entry is one CDR3 protein sequence, shown with its most common DNA and genes. The V and J calls come from TCRdb's annotation, not from the publication. The sample yields under 200,000 distinct CDR3 sequences; about 31% were counted once. The top ten clones comprise roughly 3% of the sample.

The full study reports these points: Patch test score correlated positively with the number of PT1 expanded TCRs, reaching significance at thresholds 8, 16 and 32 but not at 4. Repeated subsampling changed both the strength of the expansion versus patch-test correlation and the threshold at which that correlation became significant. The number of TCRs above 1 in 1000 frequency did not change with DPC sensitization; there was no evidence of global repertoire structure alterations. Expanded TCRs formed significantly more large CDR3 similarity clusters than pre-sensitization or healthy control sets, consistent with antigen-driven responses. Because every patient had alopecia, a presumed autoimmune disease, the patients' immune response might differ from that of healthy individuals.

Trimming at the junction amounts to 4 bases on V and 7 bases on J, and the germline ends lie 15 bases apart. From cysteine to phenylalanine, the CDR3 is 14 amino acids long. The kept DNA is CDR3 alone, 42 bases in frame from the first base. The germline V gene specifies SGDLS as CDR1 and YYNGEE as CDR2. Points on this clonotype: The clone's antigen remains unknown. No much larger clonotype is one base removed from it; base qualities were not supplied.

Interpreted using the paper, the time point label stands for: pre-sensitization, week 0. The intended sense of this specimen's treatment or condition label: therapeutic diphenylcyclopropenone sensitization with weekly scalp DPC. At every patch-test visit, the blood draw took place before the patch test was put on. Eligible patients were aged 18 to 70, diagnosed with alopecia, deemed suitable for DPC therapy, and excluded if pregnant. Total RNA was extracted from unfractionated whole blood that had been collected in Tempus Blood RNA tubes. The source was whole blood, collected in connection with sensitization to the hapten diphenylcyclopropenone (DPC). The sequence was obtained from a woman aged 25 to 39 with alopecia areata. Some clones in this sample may be carry-over from other donors' samples. The chain is made from TRBV9 and TRBJ2-1; there is no confident call for the D gene. CDR3 protein: CASSSVDPGNEQFF. DNA sequence: TGTGCCAGCAGCTCCGTTGACCCTGGGAATGAGCAGTTCTTC.